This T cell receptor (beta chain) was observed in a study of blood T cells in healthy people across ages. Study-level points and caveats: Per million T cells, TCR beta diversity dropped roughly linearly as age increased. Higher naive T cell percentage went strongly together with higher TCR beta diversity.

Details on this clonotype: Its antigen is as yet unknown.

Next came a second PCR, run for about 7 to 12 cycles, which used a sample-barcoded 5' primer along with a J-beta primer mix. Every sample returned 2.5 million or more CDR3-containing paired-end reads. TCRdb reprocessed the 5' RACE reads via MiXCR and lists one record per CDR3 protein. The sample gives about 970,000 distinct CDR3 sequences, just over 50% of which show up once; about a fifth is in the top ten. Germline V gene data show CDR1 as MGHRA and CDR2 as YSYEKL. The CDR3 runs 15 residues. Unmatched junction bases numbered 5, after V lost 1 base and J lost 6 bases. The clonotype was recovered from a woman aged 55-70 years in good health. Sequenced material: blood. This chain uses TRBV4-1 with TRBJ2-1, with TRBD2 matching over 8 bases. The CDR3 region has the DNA TGCGCCAGCAGCCAAGTGCGGGAGGTCGTCAATGAGCAGTTCTTC. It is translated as CASSQVREVVNEQFF.